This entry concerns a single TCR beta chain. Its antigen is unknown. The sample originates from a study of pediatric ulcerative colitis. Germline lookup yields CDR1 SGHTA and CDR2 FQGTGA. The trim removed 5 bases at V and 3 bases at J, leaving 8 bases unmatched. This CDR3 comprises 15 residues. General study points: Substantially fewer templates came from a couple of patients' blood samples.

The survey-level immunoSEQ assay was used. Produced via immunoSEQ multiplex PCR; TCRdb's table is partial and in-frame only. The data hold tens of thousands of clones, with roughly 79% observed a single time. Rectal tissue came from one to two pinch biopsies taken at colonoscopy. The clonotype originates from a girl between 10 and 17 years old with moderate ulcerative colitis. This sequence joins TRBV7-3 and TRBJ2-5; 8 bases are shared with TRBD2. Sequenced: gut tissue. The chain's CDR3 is CASSISGAPKETQYF. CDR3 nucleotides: TGTGCCAGCAGCATTAGCGGGGCCCCTAAAGAGACCCAGTACTTC.